The entry below gives a single T cell receptor (beta chain) sequence along with its context. CDR1 and CDR2 from the germline V gene are LGHNA and YSLEER. The V and J ends lost 0 bases and 5 bases respectively, with 13 bases between them. This CDR3 has 15 amino acids. This sample is part of a study of identical twins. Each CDR3 protein is one row after TCRdb ran MiXCR on the 5' RACE reads. The sample lists about 570,000 distinct CDR3 sequences, more than 9% occurring once. The sample was also reused in another study, on yellow fever vaccine responses in identical twins.

This TCR came from a woman aged 18-29 years in good health. The source material was PBMCs. This chain uses TRBV4-3 with TRBJ2-5; D tentatively fits TRBD1 or TRBD2 (6 bases each). The CDR3 loop reads CASSQDGQGRETQYF. For the CDR3, the DNA is TGCGCCAGCAGCCAAGATGGGCAGGGGAGGGAGACCCAGTACTTC.